This T cell receptor (beta chain) was identified during a study of cytomegalovirus exposure and HLA in healthy donors. Study-level information: About 83 million unique TCRs from HLA-typed donors made up an early data release. The study's findings and limits: Within the data, a cluster of highly shared sequence variants was likely a sequencing artifact. In a later analysis, at a false discovery rate of 0.05, about 17,000 TCR beta sequences matched HLA alleles. Some public TCRs appeared in many individuals, while most sequences were rare.

Per the germline V gene, CDR1 is SGHTA and CDR2 is FQGNSA. The trim removed 6 bases at V and 0 bases at J, leaving 8 bases unmatched. This CDR3 comprises 15 residues. Researchers ran the PCR with 60 Vbeta and 13 Jbeta primers. Clones were read by immunoSEQ multiplex PCR, and TCRdb kept only the in-frame ones, dropping some. This table has around 100,000 clones, roughly three fifths appearing once. This clone has at least ten counts. Its antigen remains unknown. This clonotype originated in a man younger than 40 in good health and CMV-seropositive. Sequencing was carried out using PBMCs. V usage is TRBV7-2 and J usage is TRBJ2-7; TRBD1 aligns across 7 bases. The DNA for the CDR3 is TGTGCCAGCAGGTTCCGGGACAGAAGCTCCTACGAGCAGTACTTC. Amino acid sequence: CASRFRDRSSYEQYF.